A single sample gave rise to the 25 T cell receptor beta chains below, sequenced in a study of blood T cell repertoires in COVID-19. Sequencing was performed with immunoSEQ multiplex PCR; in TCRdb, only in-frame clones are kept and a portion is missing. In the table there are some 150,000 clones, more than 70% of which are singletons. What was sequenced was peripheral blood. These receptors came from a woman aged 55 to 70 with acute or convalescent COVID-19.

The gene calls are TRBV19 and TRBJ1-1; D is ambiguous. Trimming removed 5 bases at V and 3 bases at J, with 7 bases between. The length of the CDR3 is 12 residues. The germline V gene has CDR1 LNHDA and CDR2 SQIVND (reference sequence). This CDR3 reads CASSLSYTEAFF. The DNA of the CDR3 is TGTGCCAGTAGTCTATCATACACTGAAGCTTTCTTT.

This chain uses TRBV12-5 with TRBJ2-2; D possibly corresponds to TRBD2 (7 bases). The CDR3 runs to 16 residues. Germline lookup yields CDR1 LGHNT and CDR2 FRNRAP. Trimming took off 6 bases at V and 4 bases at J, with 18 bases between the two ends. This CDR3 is CASGPRGGIGTGELFF. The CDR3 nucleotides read TGTGCTAGTGGCCCGAGGGGGGGGATCGGCACCGGGGAGCTGTTTTTT.

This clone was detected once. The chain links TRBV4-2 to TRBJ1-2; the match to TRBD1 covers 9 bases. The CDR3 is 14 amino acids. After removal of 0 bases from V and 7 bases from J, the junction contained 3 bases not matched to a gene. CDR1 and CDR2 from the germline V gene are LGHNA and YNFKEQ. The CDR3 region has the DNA TGTGCCAGCAGCCAAGAGGGACAGGGAGGTGGCTACACCTTC. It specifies CASSQEGQGGGYTF.

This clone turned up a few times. CDR3 DNA sequence: TGTGCCAGCAGCTTGGCAGGGAACCCAAATTCACCCCTCCACTTT. Translation gives CASSLAGNPNSPLHF. This chain joins TRBV5-5 and TRBJ1-6; a weak D match, TRBD1 (5 bases). Germline loops: CDR1 SGHKS, CDR2 YYEKEE (reference sequence). The CDR3 extends over 15 amino acids. Trimming left V 0 bases short and J 7 bases short, with 11 bases between.

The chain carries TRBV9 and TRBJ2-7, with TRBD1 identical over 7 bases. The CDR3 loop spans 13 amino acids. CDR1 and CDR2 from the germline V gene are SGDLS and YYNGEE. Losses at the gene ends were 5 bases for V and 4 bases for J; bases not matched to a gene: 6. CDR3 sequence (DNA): TGTGCCAGCAGTAGACAGGGTTCGTACGAGCAGTACTTC. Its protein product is CASSRQGSYEQYF.

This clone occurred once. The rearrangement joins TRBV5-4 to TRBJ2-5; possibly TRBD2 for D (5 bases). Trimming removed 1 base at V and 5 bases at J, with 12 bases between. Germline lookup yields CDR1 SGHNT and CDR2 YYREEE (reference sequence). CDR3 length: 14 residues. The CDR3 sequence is CASSLFRGAETQYF. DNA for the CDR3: TGTGCCAGCAGCTTGTTCCGGGGTGCTGAGACCCAGTACTTC.

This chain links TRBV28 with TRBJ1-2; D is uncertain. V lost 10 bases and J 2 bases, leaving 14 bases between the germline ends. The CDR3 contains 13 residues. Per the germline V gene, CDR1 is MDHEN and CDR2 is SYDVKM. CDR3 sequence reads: CATKEGGNYGYTF. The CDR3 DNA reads TGTGCCACCAAGGAGGGAGGAAACTATGGCTACACCTTC.

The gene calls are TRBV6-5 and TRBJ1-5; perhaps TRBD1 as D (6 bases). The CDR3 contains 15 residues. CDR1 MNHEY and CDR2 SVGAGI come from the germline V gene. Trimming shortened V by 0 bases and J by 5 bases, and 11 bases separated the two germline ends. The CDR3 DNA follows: TGTGCCAGCAGTTACTCAGGGGGATTGGATCAGCCCCAGCATTTT. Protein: CASSYSGGLDQPQHF.

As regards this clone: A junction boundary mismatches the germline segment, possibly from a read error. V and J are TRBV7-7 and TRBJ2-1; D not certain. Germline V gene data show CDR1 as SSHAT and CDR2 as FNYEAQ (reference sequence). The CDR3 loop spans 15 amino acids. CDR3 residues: CASSLESASYNEQFF. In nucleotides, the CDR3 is TGTGCTAGCAGCTTAGAAAGCGCTTCCTACAATGAGCAGTTCTTC.

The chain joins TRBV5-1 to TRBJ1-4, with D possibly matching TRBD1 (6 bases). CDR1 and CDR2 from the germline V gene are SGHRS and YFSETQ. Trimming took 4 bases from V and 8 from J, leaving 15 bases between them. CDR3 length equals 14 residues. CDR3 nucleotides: TGCGCCAGCAGCGAACAGGGTGGGCGGGAAAAACTGTTTTTT. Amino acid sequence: CASSEQGGREKLFF.

The CDR3 is CSVEEGVDEQYF. In DNA form, the CDR3 reads TGCAGCGTTGAAGAAGGGGTAGACGAGCAGTACTTC. V is TRBV29-1 and J is TRBJ2-7; possibly TRBD1 for D (5 bases). CDR3 length: 12 amino acids. V was shortened by 0 bases and J by 5 bases, with 8 bases between the two germline ends. Germline V lookup: CDR1 SQVTM, CDR2 ANQGSEA.

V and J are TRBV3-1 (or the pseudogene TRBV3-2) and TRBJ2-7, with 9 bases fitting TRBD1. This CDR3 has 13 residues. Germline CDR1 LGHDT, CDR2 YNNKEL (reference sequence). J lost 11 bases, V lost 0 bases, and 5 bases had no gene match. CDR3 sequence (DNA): TGTGCCAGCAGCCAAGATGTCCGGGACAGGGAGTACTTC. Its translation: CASSQDVRDREYF.

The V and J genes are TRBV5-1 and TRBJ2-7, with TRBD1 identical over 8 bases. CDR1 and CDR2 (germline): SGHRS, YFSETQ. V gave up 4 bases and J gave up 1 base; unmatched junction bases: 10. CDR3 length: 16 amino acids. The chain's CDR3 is CASSLGYGQGSYEQYF. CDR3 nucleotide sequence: TGCGCCAGCAGCCTTGGGTATGGACAGGGTTCCTACGAGCAGTACTTC.

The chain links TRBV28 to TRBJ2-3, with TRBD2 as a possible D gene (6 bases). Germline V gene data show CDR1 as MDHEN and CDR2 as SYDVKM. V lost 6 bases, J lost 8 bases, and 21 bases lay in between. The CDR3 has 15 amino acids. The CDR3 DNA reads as TGTGCCAGCAGCTTTTCCGGGACTTCTCTGGCTACGCAGTATTTT. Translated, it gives CASSFSGTSLATQYF.

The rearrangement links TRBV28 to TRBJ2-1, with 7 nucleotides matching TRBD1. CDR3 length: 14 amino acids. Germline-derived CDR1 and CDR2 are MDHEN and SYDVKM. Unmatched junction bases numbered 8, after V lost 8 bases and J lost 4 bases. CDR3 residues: CASRRDREYNEQFF. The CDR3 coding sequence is TGTGCCAGCCGCCGGGACAGAGAGTACAATGAGCAGTTCTTC.

Here the CDR3 reads CASNSNYGYTF. CDR3 DNA: TGTGCCAGCAACAGTAACTATGGCTACACCTTC. The chain recombines TRBV28 with TRBJ1-2; D not resolved. The CDR3 has 11 residues. The germline V and J ends were trimmed by 7 bases and 1 base, with 4 bases remaining between them. CDR1 is MDHEN and CDR2 is SYDVKM in the germline V gene.

The CDR3 spells CASNLQGRPEAFF. The CDR3 nucleotides are TGTGCCAGTAACCTACAGGGGCGTCCTGAAGCTTTCTTT. The chain is built from TRBV19 and TRBJ1-1; the match to TRBD1 covers 7 bases. The CDR3 spans 13 residues. The trim removed 7 bases at V and 6 bases at J, leaving 8 bases unmatched. Looked up from germline, CDR1 is LNHDA and CDR2 is SQIVND (reference sequence).

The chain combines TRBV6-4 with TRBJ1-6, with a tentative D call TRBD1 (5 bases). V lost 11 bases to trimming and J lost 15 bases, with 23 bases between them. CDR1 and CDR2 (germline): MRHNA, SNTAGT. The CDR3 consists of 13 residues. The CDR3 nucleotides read TGTGCCGAGGGAGATTCCGGGGGGTCGGGCCTCCACTTT. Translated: CAEGDSGGSGLHF.

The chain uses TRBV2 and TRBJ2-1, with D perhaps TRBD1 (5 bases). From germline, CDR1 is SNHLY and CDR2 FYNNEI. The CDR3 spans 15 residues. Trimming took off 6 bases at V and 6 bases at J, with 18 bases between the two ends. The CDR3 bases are TGTGCCAGCAGGCAGGGCCCCGGGTGGATCAATGAGCAGTTCTTC. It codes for CASRQGPGWINEQFF.

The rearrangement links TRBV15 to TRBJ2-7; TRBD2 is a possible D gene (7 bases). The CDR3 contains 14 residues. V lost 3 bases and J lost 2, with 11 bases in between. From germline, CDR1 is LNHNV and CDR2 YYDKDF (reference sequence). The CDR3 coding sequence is TGTGCCACCAGCAGCTGGGGGGGCACCTACGAGCAGTACTTC. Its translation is CATSSWGGTYEQYF.

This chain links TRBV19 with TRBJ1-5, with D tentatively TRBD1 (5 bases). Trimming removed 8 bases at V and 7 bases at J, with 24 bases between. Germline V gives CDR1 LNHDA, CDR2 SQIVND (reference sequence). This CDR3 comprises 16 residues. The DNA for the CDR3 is TGTGCCAGTCGAATGGGAGGGCAGGGAAGGTCCCAGCCCCAGCATTTT. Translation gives CASRMGGQGRSQPQHF.

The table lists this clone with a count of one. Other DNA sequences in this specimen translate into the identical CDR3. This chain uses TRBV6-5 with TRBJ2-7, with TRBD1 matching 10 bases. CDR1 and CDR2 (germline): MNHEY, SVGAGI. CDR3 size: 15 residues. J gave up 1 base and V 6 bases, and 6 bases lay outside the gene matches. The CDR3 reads CASSRDRGSSYEQYF. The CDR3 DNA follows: TGTGCCAGCAGCAGGGACAGGGGATCTTCCTACGAGCAGTACTTC.

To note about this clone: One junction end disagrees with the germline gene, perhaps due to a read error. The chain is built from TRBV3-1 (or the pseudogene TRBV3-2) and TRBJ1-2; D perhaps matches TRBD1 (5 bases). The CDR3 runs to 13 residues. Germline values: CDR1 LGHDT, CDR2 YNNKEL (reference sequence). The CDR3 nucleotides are TGTGCCAGCAGCCAAGAACCGACAGCCTATAAAGACTTC. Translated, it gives CASSQEPTAYKDF.

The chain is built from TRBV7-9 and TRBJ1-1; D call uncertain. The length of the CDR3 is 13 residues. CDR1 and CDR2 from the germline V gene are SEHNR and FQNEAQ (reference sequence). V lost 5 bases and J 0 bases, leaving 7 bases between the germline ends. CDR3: CASSLALNTEAFF. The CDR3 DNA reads TGTGCCAGCAGCCTGGCACTGAACACTGAAGCTTTCTTT. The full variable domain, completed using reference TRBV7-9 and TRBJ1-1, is DTGVSQNPRHKITKRGQNVTFRCDPISEHNRLYWYRQTLGQGPEFLTYFQNEAQLEKSRLLSDRFSAERPKGSFSTLEIQRTEQGDSAMYLCASSLALNTEAFFGQGTRLTVV.

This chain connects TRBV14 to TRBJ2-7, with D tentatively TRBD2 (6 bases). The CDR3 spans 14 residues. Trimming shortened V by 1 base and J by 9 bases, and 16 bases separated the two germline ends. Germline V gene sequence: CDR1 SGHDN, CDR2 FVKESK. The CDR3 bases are TGTGCCAGCAGCCAAGTATCGGGGGTAGTGTGGCAGTACTTC. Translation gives CASSQVSGVVWQYF.